Here is one T cell receptor (beta chain) with its context. The sample is drawn from a study of blood T cell repertoires in COVID-19. Some clones are missing from TCRdb's copy, which holds only in-frame ones; the method was immunoSEQ multiplex PCR. Of 250,000 to 350,000 clones in the sample, about four fifths were seen once. Germline assignment: CDR1 SGHTA and CDR2 FQGNSA. The junction had 4 bases not matched to a gene; V was cut back by 2 bases and J by 6 bases. This CDR3 is 15 amino acids long. Sequencing was done on a sample of peripheral blood. This receptor was identified in an older person with COVID-19, enrolled during active disease. The rearrangement joins TRBV7-2 to TRBJ2-2; the match to TRBD1 covers 9 bases. CDR3 loop: CASSLNRGPAGELFF. CDR3 nucleotides: TGTGCCAGCAGCTTAAACAGGGGGCCGGCCGGGGAGCTGTTTTTT.